Only a few counts were recorded for the clone carrying this T cell receptor (beta chain). Antigen unknown. Time point meaning: newly diagnosed GD, antithyroid drugs for less than 3 months. PBMCs were the source of the RNA used for TCR sequencing. V was cut by 2 bases and J by 1 base, with 21 bases left in between. Germline V lookup: CDR1 SGHTS, CDR2 YDEGEE. This CDR3 region has 18 residues. According to the study, TCR beta libraries were built with iRepertoire HTBI primers and CDR3-region Arm-PCR. TCRdb re-analysed the multiplex PCR reads in MiXCR, keeping a single row per CDR3 protein. The sample yields about 560,000 distinct CDR3 sequences, 15% to 20% seen once. The entry originates in a study of regulatory T cells in long-lasting Graves disease. Notes on the study in general: Favored usage of TRBV28, TRBJ1-2 and TRBJ2-5 was recorded in persistent disease.

The data also belong to a second study, concerning T cells in Graves' hyperthyroidism and ophthalmopathy. From that report: Separating ophthalmopathy from stable hyperthyroidism was achieved by a 13 V-J model.

The source of this sequence is a man in his late teens or twenties with Graves disease. This chain joins TRBV5-8 and TRBJ1-1; a weak D match, TRBD1 (5 bases). Sample: peripheral blood mononuclear cells (PBMCs), taken at new diagnosis, from a patient treated with antithyroid drugs. The CDR3 coding sequence is TGTGCCAGCAGCTTCCAACGAAGGGGAGCCCAATCGAACACTGAAGCTTTCTTT. Translation gives CASSFQRRGAQSNTEAFF.